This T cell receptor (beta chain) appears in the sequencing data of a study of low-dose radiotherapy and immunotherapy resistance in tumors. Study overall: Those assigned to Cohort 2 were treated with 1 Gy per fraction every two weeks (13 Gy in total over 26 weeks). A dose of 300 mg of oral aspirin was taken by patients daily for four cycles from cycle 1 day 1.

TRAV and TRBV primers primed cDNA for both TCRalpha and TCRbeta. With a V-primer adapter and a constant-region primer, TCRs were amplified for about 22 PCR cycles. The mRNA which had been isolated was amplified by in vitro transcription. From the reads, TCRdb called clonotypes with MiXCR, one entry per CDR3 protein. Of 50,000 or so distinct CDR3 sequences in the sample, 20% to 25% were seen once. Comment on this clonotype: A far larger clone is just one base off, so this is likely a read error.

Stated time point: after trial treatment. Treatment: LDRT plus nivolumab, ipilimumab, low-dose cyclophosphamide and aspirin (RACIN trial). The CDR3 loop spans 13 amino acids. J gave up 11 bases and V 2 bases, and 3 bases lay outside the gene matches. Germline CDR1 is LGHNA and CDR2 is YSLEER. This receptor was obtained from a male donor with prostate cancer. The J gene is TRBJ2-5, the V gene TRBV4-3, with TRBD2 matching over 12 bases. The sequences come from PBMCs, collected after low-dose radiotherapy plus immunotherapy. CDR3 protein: CASSQFLAGGQYF. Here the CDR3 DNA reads TGCGCCAGCAGCCAATTTCTAGCGGGGGGGCAGTACTTC.